The rows below give T cell receptor beta chains drawn from one sample of a study of T cells after yellow fever vaccination. Using its own MiXCR run on the 5' RACE reads, TCRdb lists one record per CDR3 protein. The table lists about 360,000 distinct CDR3 sequences, roughly 6.2% of them singletons. Sequencing was performed on PBMCs, taken 5 days after the yellow fever booster vaccination. These receptors were collected from a man aged 25 to 45 who received the YFV17D yellow fever vaccine. Each CDR3 is given with its conserved first and last residue. A D gene is named only where the DNA matches it firmly. The listing skips clone size in some rows; elsewhere it reads once, few, many or a size class.

j_call v_call d_call clone_size cdr3_nt cdr3_aa
TRBJ2-3 TRBV5-8 TRBD2 NA TGTGCCATCAGCCCTCCGGCTAGCGGGAGAGATACGCAGTATTTT CAISPPASGRDTQYF
TRBJ1-2 TRBV7-2 NA few TGTGCCAGCAGCCAAATTTCTAACTATGGCTACACCTTC CASSQISNYGYTF
TRBJ2-7 TRBV29-1 NA NA TGCAGCGCCTTGACGTCCCCTCAGGGTCGCGAGCAGTACTTC CSALTSPQGREQYF
TRBJ1-2 TRBV20-1 TRBD1 few TGCAGTGCTAGGGATAGGACAGGCCATGGCTACACCTTC CSARDRTGHGYTF
TRBJ2-7 TRBV6-5 TRBD1 few TGTGCCAGCAGTTACTCCACCGGGACAGGGCCCTACGAGCAGTACTTC CASSYSTGTGPYEQYF
TRBJ2-7 TRBV6-5 NA NA TGTGCCAGCAGTTACTCTTACAGGGAATCCTACGAGCAGTACTTC CASSYSYRESYEQYF
TRBJ1-5 TRBV20-1 NA NA TGCAGTGCTGAGCGAGATAGCAATCAGCCCCAGCATTTT CSAERDSNQPQHF
TRBJ2-5 TRBV28 TRBD1 many TGTGCCAGCAGCAATCTTGGACAGGGGGGGGAGACCCAGTACTTC CASSNLGQGGETQYF
TRBJ2-1 TRBV20-1 TRBD1 few TGCAGTGCGCCATCCAGGGGGCGCGGGTACAATGAGCAGTTCTTC CSAPSRGRGYNEQFF
TRBJ2-3 TRBV5-1 TRBD1 many TGCGCCAGCAGCCGACAGGGCGATACGCAGTATTTT CASSRQGDTQYF
TRBJ2-5 TRBV20-1 TRBD2 few TGCAGTGCTAGAGATTTCCCCACCGGGAGGAGGGAGACCCAGTACTTC CSARDFPTGRRETQYF
TRBJ2-1 TRBV5-4 NA NA TGTGCCAGCAGCTTGGTCGGGGGAAGCAACTTTGAGCAGTTCTTC CASSLVGGSNFEQFF
TRBJ2-3 TRBV6-5 NA NA TGTGCCAGCAGTTACTCAGTTGGATCGGATACGCAGTATTTT CASSYSVGSDTQYF
TRBJ2-7 TRBV27 TRBD1 NA TGTGCCAGCAGTAGGACAGGGGCCGAGCAGTACTTC CASSRTGAEQYF
TRBJ1-2 TRBV20-1 NA NA TGCAGTGCTAATAGGGACACGTGGAGCTATGGCTACACCTTC CSANRDTWSYGYTF
TRBJ2-3 TRBV20-1 TRBD2 many TGCAGTGCGGAAATAGCGGGAGGCCCTATCACAGATACGCAGTATTTT CSAEIAGGPITDTQYF